These 6 T cell receptor beta chains were all obtained from the same sample, sequenced in a study of blood T cell dynamics during melanoma immunotherapy. The data were produced by immunoSEQ multiplex PCR, yet TCRdb's version contains in-frame clones alone and is incomplete. Among about 11,000 clones, approximately 87% were seen once, and the ten largest hold 15% to 20%. Regarding time point: pre-treatment baseline. The source material was blood, sampled from a patient treated with checkpoint blockade. The source of these receptors is a human donor with melanoma.

The rearrangement joins TRBV7-8 to TRBJ1-3; 8 bases map to TRBD1. Germline trimming cut 4 bases from V and 0 bases from J; bases unmatched to any gene: 2. The CDR3 sequence is 15 residues long. Germline V gene sequence: CDR1 SGHVS, CDR2 FQNEAQ. The CDR3 is CASSSTGDSGNTIYF. The CDR3 nucleotides read TGTGCCAGCAGCTCGACAGGGGACTCTGGAAACACCATATATTTT.

In this sample, this clone turned up a few times. The chain has TRBV27 and TRBJ1-2; 7 bases align to TRBD1. Germline V gene data show CDR1 as MNHEY and CDR2 as SMNVEV (reference sequence). V was clipped by 0 bases and J by 6 bases; unmatched bases: 10. This CDR3 comprises 16 residues. The CDR3 is CASSLSGGQGGDGYTF. The CDR3 nucleotides read TGTGCCAGCAGTTTATCAGGGGGGCAGGGGGGAGATGGCTACACCTTC.

V is TRBV5-1 and J is TRBJ1-2; 7 bases agree with TRBD1. This CDR3 has 14 residues. Germline assignment: CDR1 SGHRS and CDR2 YFSETQ. Trimming at V came to 4 bases and at J to 6 bases, leaving 9 bases not matched to a gene. This CDR3 reads CASSPDRAVDGYTF. CDR3 coding DNA: TGCGCCAGCAGCCCCGACAGGGCAGTTGATGGCTACACCTTC.

The chain has TRBV2 and TRBJ2-5; D gene ambiguous. The CDR3 length is 11 residues. Trimming left V 5 bases short and J 5 bases short, with 6 bases between. The germline gives CDR1 SNHLY, CDR2 FYNNEI. CDR3 amino acids: CASSPGETQYF. In DNA form, the CDR3 reads TGTGCCAGCAGTCCCGGGGAGACCCAGTACTTC.

This chain uses TRBV19 with TRBJ2-3, with 7 positions matching TRBD2. V lost 5 bases to trimming and J lost 3 bases; unmatched junction nucleotides: 8. This CDR3 region has 15 residues. CDR1 and CDR2 (germline): LNHDA, SQIVND (reference sequence). In DNA form, the CDR3 reads TGTGCCAGTAGTCCCCAAGCGGGACCGACAGATACGCAGTATTTT. It translates to CASSPQAGPTDTQYF.

This clone was counted between two and nine times. The J gene is TRBJ2-7, the V gene TRBV5-1; 7 positions match TRBD2. With V trimmed by 3 bases and J by 7 bases, 7 bases remained unmatched. Germline V gives CDR1 SGHRS, CDR2 YFSETQ. The CDR3 sequence is 13 residues long. CDR3 region: CASSSREGGEQYF. In nucleotides, the CDR3 is TGCGCCAGCAGCTCGAGGGAGGGAGGTGAGCAGTACTTC.